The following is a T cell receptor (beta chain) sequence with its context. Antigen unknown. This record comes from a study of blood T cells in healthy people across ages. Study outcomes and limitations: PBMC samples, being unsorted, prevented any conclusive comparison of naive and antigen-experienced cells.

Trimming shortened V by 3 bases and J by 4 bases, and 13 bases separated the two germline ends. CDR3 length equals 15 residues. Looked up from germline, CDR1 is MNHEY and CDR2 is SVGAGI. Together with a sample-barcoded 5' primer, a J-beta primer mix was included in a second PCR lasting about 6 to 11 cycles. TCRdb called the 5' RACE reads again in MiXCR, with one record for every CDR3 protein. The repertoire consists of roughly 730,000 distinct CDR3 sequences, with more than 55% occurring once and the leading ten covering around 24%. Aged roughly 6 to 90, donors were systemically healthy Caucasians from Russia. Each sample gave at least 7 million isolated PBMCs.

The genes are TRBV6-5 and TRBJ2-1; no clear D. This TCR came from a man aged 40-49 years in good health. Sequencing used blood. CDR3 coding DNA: TGTGCCAGCAGTTATCAAAGGGTTTCGTACAATGAGCAGTTCTTC. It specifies CASSYQRVSYNEQFF.